This T cell receptor (beta chain) was sequenced in a study of shared clonotypes between healthy human individuals. For the study at large: The study drew on a couple of women and a few men aged 18 to 49 as donors.

CD4+ cell separation produced CD45RA+ naive and CD45RA-negative memory subsets. Study results and caveats: Among the subsets, naive ones generally showed larger estimated richness than memory ones. Several donors showed sharing of 4.5% to 5% of naive CD4 clonotypes.

Concerning this clone: Its antigen remains unknown.

Produced via immunoSEQ multiplex PCR; TCRdb's table is partial and in-frame only. There are 950,000 to 1,300,000 clones in the sample; about 77% occur only once, and roughly 1.5% lies in the top ten. After removal of 0 bases from V and 4 bases from J, the junction contained 1 base not matched to a gene. The CDR3 length is 14 residues. Germline assignment: CDR1 SGHNT and CDR2 YYREEE (reference sequence). The chain employs TRBV5-4 and TRBJ2-5; 9 nucleotides align to TRBD1. The sequence came from a man younger than 35 in good health. The sequenced sample was memory CD4+ T cells sorted from blood. Described subset: CD45RA-negative fraction. CDR3 sequence (DNA): TGTGCCAGCAGCTTGGGACAGGGGGTAGAGACCCAGTACTTC. Residues: CASSLGQGVETQYF.